Each of the 16 T cell receptor beta chains below was sequenced from the same sample in a study of Ad26.COV2.S vaccination and SARS-CoV-2 variants. Data came from immunoSEQ multiplex PCR; TCRdb stores just in-frame clones and leaves some out. Of about 260,000 clones detected, roughly 85% appear once; the ten largest clones hold 2.9%. Stated treatment: some 20 received Ad26.COV2.S at low or high dose, single or two shots; about five received placebo; per-sample allocation not given. Collection of samples fell on day 63 after the first vaccine or placebo injection. This sample comprised peripheral blood, obtained in a trial of Ad26.COV2.S vaccine versus placebo. The receptors come from a person between 18 and 65 years old who received the Ad26.COV2.S COVID-19 vaccine or a placebo.

The chain links TRBV30 to TRBJ1-2, with D hard to call. V was pared by 8 bases and J by 7 bases, with 14 bases between. Germline values: CDR1 GTSNPN, CDR2 SVGIG (reference sequence). CDR3 length equals 11 residues. DNA of the CDR3: TGTGCCGCCCCGGGGATGAGTGGCTACACCTTC. As protein: CAAPGMSGYTF.

This clone was detected many times. V is TRBV19 and J is TRBJ2-5, with D tentatively TRBD2 (6 bases). This CDR3 has 15 amino acids. Trimming took 5 bases from V and 4 from J, leaving 17 bases between them. Germline assignment: CDR1 LNHDA and CDR2 SQIVND (reference sequence). The DNA of the CDR3 is TGTGCCAGTAGTCGGATGGAGGGCCGGCGAGAGACCCAGTACTTC. It codes for CASSRMEGRRETQYF.

The rearrangement links TRBV6-5 to TRBJ1-3, with TRBD1 matching 7 bases. Germline lookup yields CDR1 MNHEY and CDR2 SVGAGI. After removal of 5 bases from V and 0 bases from J, the junction contained 4 bases not matched to a gene. The CDR3 spans 15 residues. The chain's CDR3 is CASSPDRSSGNTIYF. The CDR3 DNA is TGTGCCAGCAGTCCGGACAGGAGCTCTGGAAACACCATATATTTT.

Comments on this clone: A read error may account for a junction end that differs from germline. V and J are TRBV7-7 and TRBJ2-7, with D perhaps TRBD2 (5 bases). Looked up from germline, CDR1 is SSHAT and CDR2 is FNYEAQ (reference sequence). The CDR3 length is 15 residues. The CDR3 bases are TGTGCTAGCAGCCCCGGGGTAGGTGAACCCTACGAGCAGTACTTC. Its translation is CASSPGVGEPYEQYF.

The rearrangement joins TRBV18 to TRBJ1-2, with D possibly being TRBD1 (5 bases). The CDR3 contains 18 residues. Trimming cost V 1 base and J 3 bases, with 21 bases left between them. Germline values: CDR1 KGHSH, CDR2 LQKENI. Written as DNA, the CDR3 is TGTGCCAGCTCACCACTTCCGGGGACCAACTCTAAGGACTATGGCTACACCTTC. Amino acid sequence: CASSPLPGTNSKDYGYTF. Variable domain in full (rest from reference TRBV18 and TRBJ1-2): NAGVMQNPRHLVRRRGQEARLRCSPMKGHSHVYWYRQLPEEGLKFMVYLQKENIIDESGMPKERFSAEFPKEGPSILRIQQVVRGDSAAYFCASSPLPGTNSKDYGYTFGSGTRLTVV.

This chain joins TRBV15 and TRBJ1-2, with 11 bases matching TRBD1. CDR3 size: 15 residues. Unmatched junction bases numbered 6, after V lost 1 base and J lost 8 bases. The germline gives CDR1 LNHNV, CDR2 YYDKDF (reference sequence). The CDR3 DNA follows: TGTGCCACCAGCAGAGCGGGACAGGGGGATGGAGGCTACACCTTC. Its protein is CATSRAGQGDGGYTF.

The gene calls are TRBV6-2 or TRBV6-3 and TRBJ1-2, with TRBD1 matching over 7 bases. The CDR3 extends over 14 amino acids. V shed 4 bases and J 4 bases; nucleotides not matched to a gene: 6. Germline CDR1 is MNHEY and CDR2 is SVGEGT. The CDR3 spells CASSSPTGTYGYTF. DNA of the CDR3: TGTGCCAGCAGTTCCCCGACAGGGACCTATGGCTACACCTTC.

J is TRBJ1-2 and V is TRBV10-3; D uncertain. Per germline, CDR1 ENHRY and CDR2 SYGVKD. The CDR3 has 11 residues. V lost 8 bases, J lost 8 bases, and 12 bases lay in between. This CDR3 reads CAIGKEVGYTF. The DNA for the CDR3 is TGTGCCATCGGTAAGGAAGTGGGCTACACCTTC.

V and J are TRBV6-1 and TRBJ2-5; 8 nucleotides line up with TRBD2. The CDR3 contains 18 residues. Germline V gives CDR1 MNHNS, CDR2 SASEGT. Trimming removed 1 base from V and 1 base from J; junction bases left unmatched: 11. The CDR3 sequence: CASSEGRVTSGAQETQYF. The CDR3 nucleotides are TGTGCCAGCAGTGAAGGAAGGGTAACTAGCGGAGCCCAAGAGACCCAGTACTTC.

The rearrangement uses TRBV5-1 and TRBJ1-2; perhaps TRBD1 as D (6 bases). Germline V gives CDR1 SGHRS, CDR2 YFSETQ. Trimming took off 4 bases at V and 8 bases at J, with 15 bases between the two ends. The CDR3 has 13 residues. The chain's CDR3 is CASSPDPGAGYTF. The CDR3, as DNA: TGCGCCAGCAGCCCGGACCCAGGGGCCGGCTACACCTTC.

The chain recombines TRBV10-3 with TRBJ1-2; D is uncertain. The CDR3 sequence is 12 residues long. Germline lookup yields CDR1 ENHRY and CDR2 SYGVKD. V was trimmed by 3 bases and J by 2 bases, leaving 4 bases between them. The CDR3 region is CAISDVNYGYTF. CDR3 coding DNA: TGTGCCATCAGTGACGTAAACTATGGCTACACCTTC.

V usage is TRBV6-5 and J usage is TRBJ2-7; D not certain. Trimming took 0 bases from V and 3 from J, leaving 12 bases between them. The CDR3 is 15 amino acids. Looked up from germline, CDR1 is MNHEY and CDR2 is SVGAGI. The CDR3 protein is CASSYSRPPVYEQYF. For the CDR3, the DNA is TGTGCCAGCAGTTACTCGCGTCCCCCGGTCTACGAGCAGTACTTC.

The CDR3 sequence is CASSLGTSGTHEQYV. CDR3 nucleotides: TGTGCCAGCAGTTTGGGGACTAGCGGGACTCACGAGCAGTACGTC. The chain recombines TRBV28 with TRBJ2-7, with TRBD2 identical over 13 bases. The CDR3 is 15 residues long. Germline trimming cut 3 bases from V and 5 bases from J; bases unmatched to any gene: 4. CDR1 MDHEN and CDR2 SYDVKM come from the germline V gene.

The chain is built from TRBV9 and TRBJ1-4, with D unresolved. There are 18 residues in the CDR3. V lost 0 bases and J lost 0, with 15 bases in between. The V gene's germline CDR1 is SGDLS and CDR2 YYNGEE. The CDR3 region is CASSVGGSANPTNEKLFF. CDR3 sequence (DNA): TGTGCCAGCAGCGTAGGTGGCAGCGCCAACCCAACTAATGAAAAACTGTTTTTT. Looking up the rest from reference TRBV9 and TRBJ1-4 gives the full variable domain: DSGVTQTPKHLITATGQRVTLRCSPRSGDLSVYWYQQSLDQGLQFLIQYYNGEERAKGNILERFSAQQFPDLHSELNLSSLELGDSALYFCASSVGGSANPTNEKLFFGSGTQLSVL.

CDR3 DNA: TGTGCCAGCAGTGAATCGTTGAGGACAGCCTCTGGGGCCAACGTCCTGACTTTC. This sequence encodes CASSESLRTASGANVLTF. The rearrangement uses TRBV25-1 and TRBJ2-6; D possibly corresponds to TRBD1 (6 bases). This CDR3 is built from 18 residues. Germline CDR1 MGHDK, CDR2 SYGVNS. V was shortened by 1 base and J by 0 bases, with 13 bases between the two germline ends.

The chain joins TRBV6-2 or TRBV6-3 to TRBJ1-2; D is unresolved. V gave up 2 bases and J gave up 4 bases, with 8 bases separating them. In germline, CDR1 is MNHEY, CDR2 SVGEGT. The CDR3 runs 13 residues. The CDR3 nucleotides read TGTGCCAGCAGTTACGCCGGGCCCTATGGCTACACCTTC. It encodes CASSYAGPYGYTF.